Presented here are 15 T cell receptor beta chains from one specimen sequenced in a study of blood T cells in healthy people across ages. The authors ran a second PCR of about 6 to 11 cycles using a sample-barcoded 5' primer and a J-beta primer mix. Each CDR3 protein gets one entry after TCRdb re-called the 5' RACE reads with MiXCR. The profile shows 550,000 to 750,000 distinct CDR3 sequences, 20% to 25% of them singletons. The sequenced material came from blood. The receptors derive from a man in his 70s in good health.

Concerning this clonotype: One junction end does not reproduce the germline sequence, and a read error may be involved. This chain links TRBV27 with TRBJ2-2; no clear D gene. Germline CDR1 and CDR2: MNHEY and SMNVEV (reference sequence). The CDR3 is made up of 17 amino acids. CDR3 coding DNA: TGTGCCTGCAGTTTAATGGTAGCCGGTTTGGTGGCCGGGGAGCTGTTTTTT. Translation gives CACSLMVAGLVAGELFF.

The rearrangement uses TRBV12-3 or TRBV12-4 and TRBJ2-2, with 8 bases matching TRBD2. Trimming cost V 0 bases and J 2 bases; bases outside gene matches: 2. The CDR3 loop spans 16 amino acids. CDR3 amino acids: CASSLAGRVNTGELFF. The CDR3 DNA follows: TGTGCCAGCAGTTTAGCCGGGAGGGTCAACACCGGGGAGCTGTTTTTT.

The chain has TRBV7-6 and TRBJ2-3; 9 positions match TRBD2. The CDR3 extends over 16 amino acids. Trimming cost V 3 bases and J 5 bases; bases outside gene matches: 9. The V gene's germline CDR1 is SGHVS and CDR2 FNYEAQ. CDR3: CASSFTSGHWEDTQYF. The CDR3, as DNA: TGTGCCAGCAGCTTTACTAGCGGGCATTGGGAAGATACGCAGTATTTT.

The V and J genes are TRBV7-9 and TRBJ1-1; TRBD1 agrees at 7 bases. The junction had 6 bases not matched to a gene; V was cut back by 1 base and J by 4 bases. Germline V gene sequence: CDR1 SEHNR, CDR2 FQNEAQ (reference sequence). This CDR3 has 15 amino acids. This CDR3 reads CASSLVQGSGTEAFF. The CDR3, as DNA: TGTGCCAGCAGCTTAGTACAGGGGTCTGGCACTGAAGCTTTCTTT.

In this sample, this clonotype turned up a few times. A much larger clone differs by one base, so this may be a read error. J is TRBJ1-5 and V is TRBV6-2 or TRBV6-3, with TRBD1 matching 10 bases. The V gene's germline CDR1 is MNHEY and CDR2 SVGEGT. CDR3 size: 15 residues. The CDR3 is CASRDRGISNRPQHF. CDR3 nucleotides: TGTGCCAGCAGGGACAGGGGGATTAGCAATCGGCCCCAGCATTTT.

In this sample, this clonotype turned up a few times. The rearrangement joins TRBV7-2 to TRBJ1-1, with 11 bases aligning to TRBD1. Germline V gives CDR1 SGHTA, CDR2 FQGNSA. The V segment lost 3 bases and the J segment 6 bases; nucleotides outside the gene matches: 6. This CDR3 has 15 amino acids. The CDR3, as DNA: TGTGCCAGCAGCTTGGGACAGGGGGTTGGGCCTGAAGCTTTCTTT. Amino acid sequence: CASSLGQGVGPEAFF.

The V and J genes are TRBV5-1 and TRBJ2-7, with D tentatively TRBD1 or TRBD2 (5 bases each). V dropped 4 bases and J dropped 2 bases, with 13 bases sitting between them. The CDR3 spans 14 residues. CDR1 is SGHRS and CDR2 is YFSETQ in the germline V gene. CDR3 amino acids: CASSPRDAAYEQYF. CDR3 bases: TGCGCCAGCAGCCCAAGGGACGCCGCCTACGAGCAGTACTTC. Supplemented by reference TRBV5-1 and TRBJ2-7, the full variable domain reads KAGVTQTPRYLIKTRGQQVTLSCSPISGHRSVSWYQQTPGQGLQFLFEYFSETQRNKGNFPGRFSGRQFSNSRSEMNVSTLELGDSALYLCASSPRDAAYEQYFGPGTRLTVT.

There are a few counts of this clonotype. The chain uses TRBV29-1 and TRBJ2-6; possibly TRBD1 for D (5 bases). V was pared by 5 bases and J by 4 bases, with 12 bases between. The CDR3 covers 14 residues. Germline CDR1 is SQVTM and CDR2 is ANQGSEA. The chain's CDR3 is CSVHTGLGANVLTF. The CDR3 nucleotides read TGCAGCGTTCATACAGGTCTGGGGGCCAACGTCCTGACTTTC.

This clonotype was seen many times. The rearrangement links TRBV28 to TRBJ2-3; 10 bases line up with TRBD2. The CDR3 consists of 15 residues. Germline CDR1 and CDR2: MDHEN and SYDVKM. The J segment lost 4 bases and the V segment lost 4 bases, leaving 5 bases of the junction unmatched. The CDR3 coding sequence is TGTGCCAGCAGTTCCCCTAGCGGGAGTTCAGATACGCAGTATTTT. Its protein product is CASSSPSGSSDTQYF.

The V and J genes are TRBV12-3 or TRBV12-4 and TRBJ1-1, with D possibly TRBD1 on 5 matching bases. Trimming left V 2 bases short and J 4 bases short, with 11 bases between. The CDR3 consists of 14 residues. CDR3 sequence: CASSLQGPATEAFF. CDR3 coding DNA: TGTGCCAGCAGTTTACAGGGCCCGGCCACTGAAGCTTTCTTT.

This clonotype has a handful of counts. The chain combines TRBV29-1 with TRBJ1-4; 9 bases are shared with TRBD1. There are 13 residues in the CDR3. Germline V lookup: CDR1 SQVTM, CDR2 ANQGSEA. Trimming cost V 4 bases and J 8 bases; bases outside gene matches: 5. The CDR3 nucleotides read TGCAGCGTTGGGGACAGGGTACACGAAAAACTGTTTTTT. Protein: CSVGDRVHEKLFF.

This clonotype was seen a few times. The V call is TRBV5-1, the J call TRBJ2-3, with D possibly TRBD2 on 6 matching bases. V lost 4 bases to trimming and J lost 2 bases, with 17 bases between them. Germline V CDR1 and CDR2: SGHRS, YFSETQ. This CDR3 is built from 16 residues. The CDR3 DNA follows: TGCGCCAGCAGCCCCGGCCGGAGGGCCGACACAGATACGCAGTATTTT. It encodes CASSPGRRADTDTQYF.

The V gene is TRBV11-2, the J gene TRBJ2-5, with 8 bases fitting TRBD1. The trim removed 4 bases at V and 5 bases at J, leaving 3 bases unmatched. The CDR3 runs 13 residues. Germline V gene data show CDR1 as SGHAT and CDR2 as FQNNGV. CDR3 sequence reads: CASSWDRSETQYF. CDR3 DNA: TGTGCCAGCAGCTGGGACAGGAGTGAGACCCAGTACTTC.

This clonotype turned up a few times. This sequence joins TRBV20-1 and TRBJ2-3; D possibly corresponds to TRBD1 (5 bases). The CDR3 length is 14 residues. Trimming stripped 6 bases from V and 2 bases from J, with 15 bases between. Looked up from germline, CDR1 is DFQATT and CDR2 is SNEGSKA (reference sequence). The DNA for the CDR3 is TGCAGTGCCGTGACAGTACTGAACACAGATACGCAGTATTTT. It specifies CSAVTVLNTDTQYF.

This clonotype showed up many times. The genes are TRBV29-1 and TRBJ2-7; 8 bases map to TRBD1. The V gene's germline CDR1 is SQVTM and CDR2 ANQGSEA. This CDR3 spans 12 amino acids. J lost 3 bases, V lost 7 bases, and 5 bases had no gene match. CDR3 amino acids: CSGRDRNYEQYF. The CDR3 nucleotides are TGCAGCGGGCGGGACAGGAACTACGAGCAGTACTTC.